The next 19 T cell receptor beta chains were all read from a single sample in a study of T cell responses to AZD1222 COVID-19 vaccine. The assay was immunoSEQ multiplex PCR, and TCRdb's table has in-frame clones only and misses some. This sample has more than 95,000 clones, with 90% found just once. The material sequenced was peripheral blood, taken on day 0 of AZD1222 vaccination. The receptor source for this set is an adult in good health.

This clone was picked up one time. This chain joins TRBV30 and TRBJ1-1; D might be TRBD1 (5 bases). Per the germline V gene, CDR1 is GTSNPN and CDR2 is SVGIG (reference sequence). V dropped 4 bases and J dropped 1 base, with 10 bases sitting between them. The CDR3 has 13 residues. The CDR3 nucleotides read TGTGCCTGGACGAGACAGTCGAACACTGAAGCTTTCTTT. Translating it yields CAWTRQSNTEAFF.

The rearrangement links TRBV5-1 to TRBJ2-5; possible D gene TRBD2, 6 bases. Germline V CDR1 and CDR2: SGHRS, YFSETQ. The CDR3 has 14 amino acids. V gave up 6 bases and J gave up 5 bases, with 17 bases separating them. The CDR3 region is CASTLDRGWETQYF. CDR3 coding DNA: TGCGCCAGCACACTGGATCGGGGGTGGGAGACCCAGTACTTC.

This sequence joins TRBV5-5 and TRBJ1-2, with D unclear. This CDR3 comprises 13 residues. CDR1 SGHKS and CDR2 YYEKEE come from the germline V gene (reference sequence). Trimming took 3 bases from V and 5 from J, leaving 11 bases between them. The CDR3 loop reads CASSSGSDYGYTF. CDR3 nucleotides: TGTGCCAGCAGCTCCGGGTCAGATTATGGCTACACCTTC.

The gene calls are TRBV6-5 and TRBJ2-7; D gene unclear. Germline CDR1 and CDR2: MNHEY and SVGAGI. The length of the CDR3 is 14 residues. V gave up 2 bases and J gave up 0 bases, with 8 bases separating them. CDR3 protein: CASSYPGPSYEQYF. CDR3 bases: TGTGCCAGCAGTTACCCCGGACCCTCCTACGAGCAGTACTTC.

CDR3 sequence: CASSPVWGSNQPQHF. The DNA of the CDR3 is TGTGCCAGCAGCCCCGTCTGGGGTAGCAATCAGCCCCAGCATTTT. The chain is built from TRBV7-2 and TRBJ1-5, with unresolved D. The CDR3 loop spans 15 amino acids. V was trimmed by 5 bases and J by 0 bases, leaving 11 bases between them. Germline-derived CDR1 and CDR2 are SGHTA and FQGNSA.

The chain joins TRBV2 to TRBJ2-3, with 7 bases aligning to TRBD1. CDR1 SNHLY and CDR2 FYNNEI come from the germline V gene. V lost 4 bases, J lost 6 bases, and 4 bases stayed unmatched. The CDR3 runs 13 residues. The CDR3 DNA reads as TGTGCCAGCAGTGGCAGACAGGGTGATACGCAGTATTTT. Amino acid sequence: CASSGRQGDTQYF.

This clone was recorded once. The chain joins TRBV5-4 to TRBJ2-3; maybe TRBD2 (5 bases). There are 12 residues in the CDR3. CDR1 SGHNT and CDR2 YYREEE come from the germline V gene (reference sequence). Trimming removed 3 bases at V and 4 bases at J, with 6 bases between. The CDR3 DNA is TGTGCCAGCAGCTCCGGGGCAGATACGCAGTATTTT. Its translation: CASSSGADTQYF.

There are a few counts of this clone. V and J are TRBV5-1 and TRBJ1-1; D ambiguous. This CDR3 is 13 amino acids long. V lost 0 bases and J lost 8, with 11 bases in between. Germline CDR1 is SGHRS and CDR2 is YFSETQ. Here the CDR3 DNA reads TGCGCCAGCAGCTTGGGAAGCCAGACCGAAGCTTTCTTT. This encodes CASSLGSQTEAFF.

This clone is a singleton in its sample. V and J are TRBV10-2 and TRBJ1-4; D may be TRBD1 (5 bases). The germline gives CDR1 WSHSY, CDR2 SAAADI. V lost 1 base and J lost 7, with 13 bases in between. The CDR3 consists of 15 residues. Here the CDR3 reads CASSEYDPGAEKLFF. Written as DNA, the CDR3 is TGCGCCAGCAGTGAGTACGACCCCGGGGCTGAAAAACTGTTTTTT.

This chain connects TRBV7-3 to TRBJ1-1; no firm D call. The CDR3 length is 14 residues. The germline V gene has CDR1 SGHTA and CDR2 FQGTGA. The V gene lost 5 bases and the J gene lost 8 bases, with 18 bases spanning the gap. The DNA for the CDR3 is TGTGCCAGCAGCCCAAATCCCGGGAGCCTCGAAGCTTTCTTT. It yields the protein CASSPNPGSLEAFF.

The CDR3 sequence: CASSSRERTANTEAFF. DNA of the CDR3: TGTGCCAGCAGCTCACGGGAACGTACCGCGAACACTGAAGCTTTCTTT. V and J are TRBV5-5 and TRBJ1-1, with D unclear. The germline gives CDR1 SGHKS, CDR2 YYEKEE (reference sequence). CDR3 size: 16 residues. The V end lost 3 bases, the J end lost 1 base, and 16 bases lay between the germline ends.

V gene TRBV5-5 combines with J gene TRBJ1-3; D gene uncertain. This CDR3 spans 15 amino acids. V dropped 1 base and J dropped 4 bases, with 12 bases sitting between them. Looked up from germline, CDR1 is SGHKS and CDR2 is YYEKEE (reference sequence). The CDR3 bases are TGTGCCAGCAGCTTGTCCCGGGAGGGAGGAAACACCATATATTTT. This translates into CASSLSREGGNTIYF.

The chain is built from TRBV28 and TRBJ1-2; D is uncertain. Germline-derived CDR1 and CDR2 are MDHEN and SYDVKM. Between the trimmed V and J ends, which lost 5 bases and 6 bases, there was a span of 16 bases. This CDR3 is 14 amino acids long. The CDR3: CASSLSIRMDGYTF. CDR3 sequence (DNA): TGTGCCAGCAGTCTAAGTATCCGGATGGATGGCTACACCTTC.

DNA for the CDR3: TGTGCTAGTGGTTTGGGACAGACCAGACCCAATGAGCAGTTCTTC. It specifies CASGLGQTRPNEQFF. The V and J genes are TRBV12-5 and TRBJ2-1; TRBD1 might be the D (5 bases). Looked up from germline, CDR1 is LGHNT and CDR2 is FRNRAP. The CDR3 has 15 amino acids. Between the trimmed V and J ends, which lost 1 base and 6 bases, there was a span of 13 bases.

This clone occurred once. The V gene is TRBV20-1, the J gene TRBJ1-6; D ambiguous. From germline, CDR1 is DFQATT and CDR2 SNEGSKA (reference sequence). The ends were cut back, 3 bases at V and 0 bases at J, with 9 bases in the middle. This CDR3 has 15 amino acids. CDR3 DNA sequence: TGCAGTGCTAGTGGGAGGAGCTCCTATAATTCACCCCTCCACTTT. Translating it yields CSASGRSSYNSPLHF.

The chain joins TRBV5-1 to TRBJ2-2; TRBD2 matches 10 bases. In germline, CDR1 is SGHRS, CDR2 YFSETQ. CDR3 length: 15 residues. V lost 5 bases, J lost 7 bases, and 8 bases stayed unmatched. In nucleotides, the CDR3 is TGCGCCAGCAGTTCCGGACTAGCGGATGTCGGGGAGCTGTTTTTT. Amino acids: CASSSGLADVGELFF.

The chain has TRBV18 and TRBJ2-6; tentative D call: TRBD2 (6 bases). CDR1 and CDR2 from the germline V gene are KGHSH and LQKENI. The CDR3 totals 15 residues. V lost 0 bases to trimming and J lost 4 bases, with 7 bases between them. The CDR3 reads CASSPPGGGANVLTF. CDR3 DNA sequence: TGTGCCAGCTCACCACCGGGAGGAGGGGCCAACGTCCTGACTTTC.

This clone was counted once. V is TRBV10-1 and J is TRBJ2-3, with 7 nucleotides matching TRBD1. The CDR3 extends over 14 amino acids. The junction had 1 base not matched to a gene; V was cut back by 3 bases and J by 1 base. The V gene's germline CDR1 is WNHNN and CDR2 SYGVQD (reference sequence). CDR3 bases: TGCGCCAGCAGTGACGGGACAGGCACAGATACGCAGTATTTT. It encodes CASSDGTGTDTQYF.

This clone turned up a few times. The rearrangement links TRBV2 to TRBJ2-3; no clear D gene. CDR3 size: 12 residues. CDR1 and CDR2 (germline): SNHLY, FYNNEI. The germline V and J ends were trimmed by 7 bases and 2 bases, with 7 bases remaining between them. The chain's CDR3 is CASTADTDTQYF. The CDR3 nucleotides are TGTGCCAGCACGGCGGACACAGATACGCAGTATTTT.